This T cell receptor beta chain was recovered during a study of beta chain features in type 1 diabetes. Study observations and caveats: Individuals with type 1 diabetes displayed fewer insertions and more deletions at VDJ junctions. Within each of all four CD4+ subsets, Type 1 diabetes patients had TCRB CDR3s that were moderately but significantly shorter.

V lost 6 bases and J lost 6; bases outside the gene matches: 13. The CDR3 is made up of 16 amino acids. Germline V lookup: CDR1 SGHRS, CDR2 YFSETQ. Expressed TCRB transcripts got sequenced, as all isolated RNA was reverse transcribed. The protocol was immunoSEQ multiplex PCR, while the TCRdb copy is restricted to in-frame clones and leaves out a portion. The sample has 500,000 to 700,000 clones; roughly a sixth are singletons. Concerning this clone itself: Antigen unknown.

The clonotype originates from a man between 18 and 29 years old in good health. Source material: naive CD4+ T cells from blood. The chain links TRBV5-1 to TRBJ2-7, with 12 positions matching TRBD2. CDR3 amino acids: CASKRLVTSGSSEQYF. CDR3 nucleotides: TGCGCCAGCAAGAGGTTGGTGACTAGCGGGAGTAGCGAGCAGTACTTC.